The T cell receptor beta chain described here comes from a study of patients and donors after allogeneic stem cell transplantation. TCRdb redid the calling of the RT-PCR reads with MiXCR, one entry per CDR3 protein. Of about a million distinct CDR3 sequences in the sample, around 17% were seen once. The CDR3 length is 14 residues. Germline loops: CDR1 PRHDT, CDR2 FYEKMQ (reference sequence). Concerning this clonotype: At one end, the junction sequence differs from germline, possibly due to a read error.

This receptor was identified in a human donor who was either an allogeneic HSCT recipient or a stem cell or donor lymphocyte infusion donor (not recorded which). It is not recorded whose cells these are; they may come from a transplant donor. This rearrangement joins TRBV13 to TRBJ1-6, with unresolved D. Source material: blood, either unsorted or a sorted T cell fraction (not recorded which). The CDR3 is CTSSFRGSRSPLHF. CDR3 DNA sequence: TGTACCAGCAGCTTTAGAGGGAGTCGATCACCCCTCCACTTT.